This T cell receptor beta chain was captured by sequencing in a study of shared clonotypes between healthy human individuals (dated by TCRdb to about 2020). In the study overall: Two women and a few men aged 18 to 49 years were included in the cohort. For each donor, three plates each were used for CD4 naive and CD4 memory, two plates were used for CD8 naive, and one plate was used for CD8 memory. To estimate repertoire size and how much clonotype sharing occurs between individuals, the study deeply sequenced the blood TCR repertoires of several healthy adults. To increase sequencing depth and limit assay-specific biases, different laboratories used diverse techniques to prepare libraries and sequence TCR repertoires. Leukapheresis yielded between about 0.94 and 10 billion PBMCs per donor. General conclusions and limits of the study: Higher generation probabilities were observed for clonotypes shared by all four sorted-subset donors than for non-shared clonotypes. Naive subsets generally had larger estimated clonotype richness than memory subsets did. Incomplete sequencing was indicated by rarefaction of sorted-subset datasets, despite the large sequencing depth. Sampling was limited to blood, and TCR repertoires in tissue likely differ from TCR repertoires in blood. The genetic and exposure-history diversity represented was limited by the small number of donors. Sharing across a few donors was observed for approximately 5% of naive CD4, 3% to 3.5% of naive CD8, about 2.5% of memory CD4, and roughly 0.4% of memory CD8 clonotypes. Pairwise subsampling indicated that sequencing depth was expected to affect the degree of clonotype sharing among donors.

CD8 naive samples were CD45RO-negative cells positively selected for CCR7, giving a CD45RA+CCR7+ population that excluded TemRA cells. Healthy HIV-negative adults with no recently reported acute infections or vaccinations were included as donors. All donors were Caucasian adults living in Nashville, Tennessee, USA. After blood collection by leukapheresis, PBMCs were isolated using Ficoll-Histopaque density gradient centrifugation and then cryopreserved in the vapor phase of liquid nitrogen. Analytical flow cytometry was used to check the purity and quantity of every magnetically sorted T cell population. From each sorted fraction, genomic DNA was isolated and quantified by UV absorbance on a Nanodrop 2000c. Using the deep immunoSEQ assay, TCR CDR3 regions were amplified from genomic DNA by multiplex PCR. Extracted genomic DNA from each cell subset was spread evenly across all wells of several immunoSEQ 96-well plates, with each plate serving as a replicate. Each replicate PCR for sorted subsets received around 200 ng genomic DNA, equal to roughly 30,000 T cell genomes. Purified libraries were measured with a Qubit 3.0 fluorometer, size-checked on a Bioanalyzer 2100, and measured again with the KAPA Library Quantification kit. Each immunoSEQ 96-well plate was sequenced on its own single-read 150-cycle Illumina NextSeq 550 flow cell. As for the original processing: Because the immunoSEQ output held only junctional sequences and lacked quality scores, the filtering could not match the filtering applied to full-length reads. To assign V/J genes and CDR3, sequences were annotated against IMGT germline references using PyIR, a Python wrapper for IgBLAST v1.9. Reads with weak V/J assignments (E-value above 1e-6), missing CDR3, stop codons, out-of-frame junctions, or ambiguous translated residues were removed. V3J clonotypes were defined by identical inferred V gene, J gene, and CDR3 amino acid sequence. Percentage overlap between repertoires was calculated by dividing the number of shared unique clonotypes by the size of the smaller repertoire. Richness of each repertoire was evaluated using RTK rarefaction, the Chao1 estimator, and Recon v2.1 estimates of unobserved clonotypes. For all TCRbeta clonotypes obtained by the gDNA method from a few donors, generation probabilities were computed with OLGA. In TCRdb, the immuneACCESS table is reduced to in-frame sequences with V and J assigned. These tables do not hold every clone; where another copy was compared, an unresolved V gene accounts for under half, and the others remain unexplained. Clone size and the V and J calls come from that table; the DNA yielded D and trimming. In all, the sample holds around 550,000 clones, and about 95% of those were seen once. The ten largest clonotypes hold about 0.11% of the sample.

The V and J ends are trimmed by 1 base and 3 bases, leaving 12 bases between them. The CDR3 starts with the cysteine, ends with the phenylalanine, and has 15 residues. The sequence is cut down to CDR3 DNA, 45 bases in frame from base 1. CDR1 MDHEN and CDR2 SYDVKM are derived from the germline V gene. Turning to this clone: Its antigen is not yet known. The input lacks base qualities; no much larger clone sits a single base away.

This sequence originates from a woman between 25 and 40 years old in good health. The sample consisted of naive CD8+ T cells sorted from blood. The sample's cell subset or site label, decoded: CD45RA+CCR7+. The chain uses TRBV28 and TRBJ1-1; the D gene cannot be named for sure. The sequenced DNA is TGTGCCAGCAGTTTATTTGGGAGGGAGGACACTGAAGCTTTCTTT. This yields the protein CASSLFGREDTEAFF.